The 17 T cell receptor beta chains below come from one sample, sequenced in a study of blood T cell repertoires in COVID-19. Produced via immunoSEQ multiplex PCR; TCRdb's table is partial and in-frame only. The repertoire consists of about 310,000 clones, with 87% occurring once and the leading ten covering roughly 8%. Source material: peripheral blood. These receptors originate from a woman between 50 and 59 years old who had recovered from COVID-19.

This chain connects TRBV30 to TRBJ2-3; a weak D match, TRBD2 (7 bases). Per the germline V gene, CDR1 is GTSNPN and CDR2 is SVGIG (reference sequence). This CDR3 has 11 amino acids. CDR3 DNA sequence: TGTGCGGGGGGGCTAGGAGATACGCAGTATTTT. It encodes CAGGLGDTQYF.

This rearrangement joins TRBV7-9 to TRBJ2-7, with D possibly being TRBD2 (6 bases). V lost 5 bases and J 0 bases, leaving 14 bases between the germline ends. The CDR3 contains 15 residues. Germline assignment: CDR1 SEHNR and CDR2 FQNEAQ (reference sequence). The CDR3 is CASSQGGVSSYEQYF. The CDR3 DNA is TGTGCCAGCAGCCAGGGCGGGGTTAGCTCCTACGAGCAGTACTTC.

This chain joins TRBV10-2 and TRBJ2-3; 8 nucleotides align to TRBD2. This CDR3 region has 15 residues. Germline CDR1 WSHSY, CDR2 SAAADI. Trimming at V came to 5 bases and at J to 1 base, leaving 5 bases not matched to a gene. CDR3 sequence reads: CASSSGLAGTDTQYF. In DNA form, the CDR3 reads TGCGCCAGCAGTTCAGGACTAGCTGGCACAGATACGCAGTATTTT.

The CDR3, as DNA: TGTGCCAGCAGCAACTCTTACAATCAGCCCCAGCATTTT. It codes for CASSNSYNQPQHF. The gene calls are TRBV6-5 and TRBJ1-5, with unresolved D. Germline V gene sequence: CDR1 MNHEY, CDR2 SVGAGI. Trimming cost V 6 bases and J 3 bases, with 9 bases left between them. The CDR3 is 13 residues long.

A few counts support this clone. This chain joins TRBV3-1 (or the pseudogene TRBV3-2) and TRBJ2-7, with D maybe TRBD2 (5 bases). Germline V lookup: CDR1 LGHDT, CDR2 YNNKEL (reference sequence). Trimming pared 4 bases from V and 3 bases from J, leaving 16 bases between. CDR3 length: 15 amino acids. The CDR3 region has the DNA TGTGCCAGCAGCCCCACTAGTTCTGGAATCTACGAGCAGTACTTC. Its protein product is CASSPTSSGIYEQYF.

The V call is TRBV5-1, the J call TRBJ1-4; D is unclear. The germline CDR1 and CDR2 sequences are SGHRS and YFSETQ. V gave up 5 bases and J gave up 3 bases, with 11 bases separating them. The length of the CDR3 is 14 residues. The CDR3 DNA reads TGCGCCAGCAGTCAACCGAACTCTAATGAAAAACTGTTTTTT. Translation gives CASSQPNSNEKLFF.

The chain uses TRBV6-6 and TRBJ1-1; 7 positions agree with TRBD1. J gave up 1 base and V 7 bases, and 6 bases lay outside the gene matches. This CDR3 has 14 residues. Per germline, CDR1 MNHNY and CDR2 SVGAGI (reference sequence). The CDR3: CASIAGTENTEAFF. The DNA for the CDR3 is TGTGCCAGCATCGCCGGGACAGAGAACACTGAAGCTTTCTTT.

The rearrangement joins TRBV11-3 to TRBJ2-7; TRBD1 matches at 9 bases. There are 18 residues in the CDR3. Germline CDR1 and CDR2: SGHNT and YENEEA. The J segment lost 5 bases and the V segment lost 7 bases, leaving 21 bases of the junction unmatched. The chain's CDR3 is CASNILSPGQGSLNEQYF. In nucleotides, the CDR3 is TGTGCCAGCAACATCCTCTCCCCGGGACAGGGAAGTTTAAACGAGCAGTACTTC.

The chain employs TRBV6-4 and TRBJ2-6; tentative D call: TRBD2 (5 bases). This CDR3 has 15 amino acids. Germline CDR1 reads MRHNA; CDR2 reads SNTAGT. The V end was cut by 4 bases, the J end by 1 base, with 8 bases between. The CDR3 nucleotides are TGTGCCAGCAGTGTCGGCGGGTCTGGGGCCAACGTCCTGACTTTC. Its translation is CASSVGGSGANVLTF.

The chain links TRBV7-9 to TRBJ2-3; 9 bases are a match to TRBD1. This CDR3 has 16 amino acids. Germline V gene sequence: CDR1 SEHNR, CDR2 FQNEAQ (reference sequence). The V segment lost 2 bases and the J segment 4 bases; nucleotides outside the gene matches: 7. This chain's CDR3 is CASSLTDRGGSDTQYF. The CDR3 coding sequence is TGTGCCAGCAGCTTAACGGACAGGGGAGGTTCAGATACGCAGTATTTT.

This clone was recorded only once. The rearrangement uses TRBV28 and TRBJ1-4; D not resolved. Trimming pared 6 bases from V and 0 bases from J, leaving 11 bases between. This CDR3 region has 15 residues. Germline lookup yields CDR1 MDHEN and CDR2 SYDVKM. CDR3 in amino acids: CASSGYVATNEKLFF. As DNA, the CDR3 is TGTGCCAGCAGCGGGTACGTTGCAACTAATGAAAAACTGTTTTTT.

V is TRBV7-9 and J is TRBJ1-1; D possibly corresponds to TRBD1 (6 bases). CDR1 and CDR2 from the germline V gene are SEHNR and FQNEAQ (reference sequence). V lost 3 bases and J lost 8, with 13 bases in between. This CDR3 is built from 13 residues. The CDR3 reads CASSFAGAGEAFF. The CDR3 region has the DNA TGTGCCAGCAGCTTTGCAGGGGCCGGGGAAGCTTTCTTT.

The V call is TRBV5-1, the J call TRBJ1-2; D is possibly TRBD1 (5 bases). The V gene lost 1 base and the J gene lost 4 bases, with 11 bases spanning the gap. The CDR3 sequence is 14 residues long. Germline CDR1 SGHRS, CDR2 YFSETQ. The CDR3 DNA reads TGCGCCAGCAGCTTGCCGGGGGAGGCCTATGGCTACACCTTC. Encoded protein: CASSLPGEAYGYTF.

V gene TRBV27 combines with J gene TRBJ2-7, with TRBD2 as a possible D gene (6 bases). The CDR3 loop spans 14 amino acids. The V gene lost 6 bases and the J gene lost 3 bases, with 15 bases spanning the gap. The germline V gene has CDR1 MNHEY and CDR2 SMNVEV (reference sequence). As DNA, the CDR3 is TGTGCCAGCAGCAAAAGCCTAGCGCTCTACGAGCAGTACTTC. Its protein product is CASSKSLALYEQYF.

This clone was counted a few times. V gene TRBV4-2 combines with J gene TRBJ2-7, with unresolved D. There are 12 residues in the CDR3. In germline, CDR1 is LGHNA, CDR2 YNFKEQ. The germline V and J ends were trimmed by 1 base and 2 bases, with 3 bases remaining between them. As DNA, the CDR3 is TGTGCCAGCAGCCAAGGGCCCTACGAGCAGTACTTC. Its protein product is CASSQGPYEQYF.

The rearrangement joins TRBV5-5 to TRBJ2-7, with 8 bases identical to TRBD1. Germline-derived CDR1 and CDR2 are SGHKS and YYEKEE (reference sequence). This CDR3 has 14 amino acids. V lost 3 bases and J lost 2; bases outside the gene matches: 4. CDR3 sequence: CASSYGQGPYEQYF. DNA of the CDR3: TGTGCCAGCAGCTATGGACAGGGACCCTACGAGCAGTACTTC.

This chain joins TRBV2 and TRBJ1-2, with D perhaps matching TRBD1 (6 bases). Germline V gene sequence: CDR1 SNHLY, CDR2 FYNNEI. The CDR3 is made up of 14 amino acids. V shed 6 bases and J shed 8 bases, with 19 bases lying between them. Here the CDR3 DNA reads TGTGCCAGCAGCGACAGGAGAGACGAACAAGGCTACACCTTC. Translated: CASSDRRDEQGYTF.